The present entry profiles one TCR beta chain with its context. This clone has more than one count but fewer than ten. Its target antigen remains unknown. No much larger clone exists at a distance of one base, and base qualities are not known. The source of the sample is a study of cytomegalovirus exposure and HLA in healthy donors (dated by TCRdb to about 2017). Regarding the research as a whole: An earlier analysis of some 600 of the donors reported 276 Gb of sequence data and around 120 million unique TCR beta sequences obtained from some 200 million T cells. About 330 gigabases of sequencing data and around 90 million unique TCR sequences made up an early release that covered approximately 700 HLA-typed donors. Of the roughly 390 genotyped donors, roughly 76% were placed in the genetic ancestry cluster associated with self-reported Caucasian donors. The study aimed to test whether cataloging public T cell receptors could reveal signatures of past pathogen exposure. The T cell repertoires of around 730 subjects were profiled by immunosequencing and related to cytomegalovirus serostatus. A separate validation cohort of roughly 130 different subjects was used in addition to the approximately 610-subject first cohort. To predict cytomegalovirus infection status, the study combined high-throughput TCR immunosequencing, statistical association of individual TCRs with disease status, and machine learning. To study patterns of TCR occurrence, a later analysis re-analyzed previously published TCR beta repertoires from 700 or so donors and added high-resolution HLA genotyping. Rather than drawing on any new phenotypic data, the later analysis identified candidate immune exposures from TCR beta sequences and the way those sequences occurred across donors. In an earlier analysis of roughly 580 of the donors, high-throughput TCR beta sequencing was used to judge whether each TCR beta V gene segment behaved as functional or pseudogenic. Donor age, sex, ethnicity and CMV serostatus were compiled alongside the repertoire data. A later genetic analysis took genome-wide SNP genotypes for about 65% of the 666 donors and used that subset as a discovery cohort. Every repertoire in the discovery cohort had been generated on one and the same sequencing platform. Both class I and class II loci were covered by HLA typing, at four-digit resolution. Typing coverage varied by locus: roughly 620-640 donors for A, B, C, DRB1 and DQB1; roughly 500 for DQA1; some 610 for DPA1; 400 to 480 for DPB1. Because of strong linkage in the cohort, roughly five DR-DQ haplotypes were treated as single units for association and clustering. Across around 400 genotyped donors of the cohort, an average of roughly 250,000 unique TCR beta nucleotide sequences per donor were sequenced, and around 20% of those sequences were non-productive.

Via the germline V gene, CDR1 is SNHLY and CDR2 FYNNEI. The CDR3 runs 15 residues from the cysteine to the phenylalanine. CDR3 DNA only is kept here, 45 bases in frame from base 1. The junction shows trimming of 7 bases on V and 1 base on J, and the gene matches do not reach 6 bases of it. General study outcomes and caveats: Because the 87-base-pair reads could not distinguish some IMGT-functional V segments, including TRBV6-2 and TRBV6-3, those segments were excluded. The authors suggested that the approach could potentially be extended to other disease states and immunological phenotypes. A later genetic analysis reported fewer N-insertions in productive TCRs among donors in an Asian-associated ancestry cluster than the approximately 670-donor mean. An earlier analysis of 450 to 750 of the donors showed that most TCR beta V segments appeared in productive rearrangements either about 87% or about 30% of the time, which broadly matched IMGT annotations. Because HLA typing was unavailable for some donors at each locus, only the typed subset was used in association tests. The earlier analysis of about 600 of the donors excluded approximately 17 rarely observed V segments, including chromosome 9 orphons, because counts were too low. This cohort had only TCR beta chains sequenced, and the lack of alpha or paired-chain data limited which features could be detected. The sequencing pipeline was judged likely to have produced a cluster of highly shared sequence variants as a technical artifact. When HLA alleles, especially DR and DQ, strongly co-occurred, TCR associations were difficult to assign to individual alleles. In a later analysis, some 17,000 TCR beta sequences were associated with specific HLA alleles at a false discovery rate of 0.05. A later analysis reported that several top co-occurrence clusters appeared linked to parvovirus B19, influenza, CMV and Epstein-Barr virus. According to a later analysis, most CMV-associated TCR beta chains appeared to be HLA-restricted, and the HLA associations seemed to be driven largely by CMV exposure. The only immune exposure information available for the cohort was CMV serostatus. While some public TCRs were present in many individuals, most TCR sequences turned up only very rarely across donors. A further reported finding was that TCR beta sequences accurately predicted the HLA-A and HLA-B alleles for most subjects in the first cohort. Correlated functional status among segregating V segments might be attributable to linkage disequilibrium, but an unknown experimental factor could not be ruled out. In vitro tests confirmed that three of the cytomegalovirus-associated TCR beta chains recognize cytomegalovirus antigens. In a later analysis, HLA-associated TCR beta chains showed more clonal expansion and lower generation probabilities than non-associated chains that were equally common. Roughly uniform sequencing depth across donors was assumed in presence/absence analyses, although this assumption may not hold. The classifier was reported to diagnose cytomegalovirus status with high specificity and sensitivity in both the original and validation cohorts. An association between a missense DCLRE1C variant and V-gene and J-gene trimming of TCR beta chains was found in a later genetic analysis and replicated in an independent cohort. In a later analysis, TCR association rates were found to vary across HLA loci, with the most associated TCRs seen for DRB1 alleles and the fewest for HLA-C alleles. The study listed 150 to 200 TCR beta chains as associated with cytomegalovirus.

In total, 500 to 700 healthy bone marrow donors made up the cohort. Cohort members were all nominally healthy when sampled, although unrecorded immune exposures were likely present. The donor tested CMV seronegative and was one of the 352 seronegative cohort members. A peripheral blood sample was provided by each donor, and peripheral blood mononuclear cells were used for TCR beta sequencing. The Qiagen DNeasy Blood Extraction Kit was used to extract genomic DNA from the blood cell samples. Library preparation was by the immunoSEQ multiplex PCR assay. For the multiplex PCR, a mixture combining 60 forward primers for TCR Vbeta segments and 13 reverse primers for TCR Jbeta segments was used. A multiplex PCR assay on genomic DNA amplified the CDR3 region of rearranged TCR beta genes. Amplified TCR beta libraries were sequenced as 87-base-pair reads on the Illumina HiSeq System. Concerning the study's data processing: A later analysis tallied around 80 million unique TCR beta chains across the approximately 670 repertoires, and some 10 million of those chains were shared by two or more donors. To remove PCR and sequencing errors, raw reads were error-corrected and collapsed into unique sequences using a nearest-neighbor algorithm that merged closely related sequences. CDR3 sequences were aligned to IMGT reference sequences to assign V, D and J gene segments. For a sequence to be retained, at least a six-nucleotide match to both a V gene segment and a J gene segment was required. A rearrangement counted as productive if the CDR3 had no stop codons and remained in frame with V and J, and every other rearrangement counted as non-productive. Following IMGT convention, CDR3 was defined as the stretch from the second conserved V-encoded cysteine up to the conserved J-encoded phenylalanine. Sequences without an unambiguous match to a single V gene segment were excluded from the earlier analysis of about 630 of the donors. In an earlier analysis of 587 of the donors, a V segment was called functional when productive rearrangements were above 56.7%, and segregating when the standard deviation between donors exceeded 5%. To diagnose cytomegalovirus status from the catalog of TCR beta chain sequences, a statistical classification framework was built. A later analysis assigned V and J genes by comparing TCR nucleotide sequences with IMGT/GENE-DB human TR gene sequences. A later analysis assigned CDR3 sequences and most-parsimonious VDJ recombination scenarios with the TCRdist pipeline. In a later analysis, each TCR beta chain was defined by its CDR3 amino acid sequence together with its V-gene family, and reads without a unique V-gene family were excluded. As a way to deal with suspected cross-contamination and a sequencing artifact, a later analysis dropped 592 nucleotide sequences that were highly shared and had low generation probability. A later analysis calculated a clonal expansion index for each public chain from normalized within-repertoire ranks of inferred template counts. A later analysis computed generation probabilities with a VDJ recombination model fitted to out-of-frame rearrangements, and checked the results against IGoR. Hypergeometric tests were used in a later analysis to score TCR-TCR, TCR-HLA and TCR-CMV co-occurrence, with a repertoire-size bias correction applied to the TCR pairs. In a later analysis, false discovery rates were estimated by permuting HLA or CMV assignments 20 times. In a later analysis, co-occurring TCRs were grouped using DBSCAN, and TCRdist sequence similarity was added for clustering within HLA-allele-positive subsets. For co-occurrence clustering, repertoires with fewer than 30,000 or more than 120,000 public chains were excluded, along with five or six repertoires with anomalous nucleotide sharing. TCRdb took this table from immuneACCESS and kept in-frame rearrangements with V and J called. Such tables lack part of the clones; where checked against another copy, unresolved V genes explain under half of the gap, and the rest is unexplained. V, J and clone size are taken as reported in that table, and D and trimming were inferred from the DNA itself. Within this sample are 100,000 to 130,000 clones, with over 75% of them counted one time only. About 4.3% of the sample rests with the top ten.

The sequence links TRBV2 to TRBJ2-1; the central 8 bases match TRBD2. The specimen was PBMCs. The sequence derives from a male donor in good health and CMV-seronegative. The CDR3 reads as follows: CASNRREDSYNEQFF. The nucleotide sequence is TGTGCCAGCAATAGGCGGGAGGATTCCTACAATGAGCAGTTCTTC.